This T cell receptor beta chain was captured in a study of T cells in tumors after PD-1 blockade. The table came from immunoSEQ multiplex PCR; TCRdb's copy has only in-frame clones and leaves some out. The sample consists of more than 40,000 clones, over 70% of them appearing once. Germline V CDR1 and CDR2: GTSNPN, SVGIG (reference sequence). The V end lost 0 bases, the J end lost 5 bases, and 10 bases lay between the germline ends. The CDR3 is 13 amino acids. The sequencing here drew on PBMCs, taken before anti-PD-1 treatment. The clonotype comes from a human donor with basal cell carcinoma. The chain combines TRBV30 with TRBJ2-5; TRBD2 is a possible D gene (7 bases). The CDR3: CAWSVEGGETQYF. In DNA form, the CDR3 reads TGTGCCTGGAGTGTTGAGGGGGGGGAGACCCAGTACTTC.